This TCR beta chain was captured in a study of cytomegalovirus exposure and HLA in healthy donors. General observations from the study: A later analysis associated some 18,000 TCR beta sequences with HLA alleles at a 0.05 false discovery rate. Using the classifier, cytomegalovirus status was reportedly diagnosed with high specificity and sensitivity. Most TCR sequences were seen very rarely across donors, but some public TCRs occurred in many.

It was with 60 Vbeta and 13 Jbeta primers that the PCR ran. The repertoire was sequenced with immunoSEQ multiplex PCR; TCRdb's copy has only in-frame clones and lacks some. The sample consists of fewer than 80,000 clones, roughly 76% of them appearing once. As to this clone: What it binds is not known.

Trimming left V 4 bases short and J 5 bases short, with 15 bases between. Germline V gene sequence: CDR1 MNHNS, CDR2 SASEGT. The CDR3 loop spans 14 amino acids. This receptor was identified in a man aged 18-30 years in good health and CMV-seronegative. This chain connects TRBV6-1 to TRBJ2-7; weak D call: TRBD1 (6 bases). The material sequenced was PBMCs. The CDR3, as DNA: TGTGCCAGCAGTGGAGGTTCAGGGGTGCACGAGCAGTACGTC. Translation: CASSGGSGVHEQYV.